The entry below gives a single T cell receptor beta chain sequence along with its context. Authors' data handling: Amplification of reference gene primers provided the estimated nucleated cell counts. The table came from immunoSEQ multiplex PCR; TCRdb's copy has only in-frame clones and leaves some out. V and J calls plus clone size are reproduced from that table; the DNA served to infer D and trimming. This table holds tens of thousands of clones, approximately 80% found once. The data originate from a study of blood T cell repertoires in COVID-19. Overall study: COVID-19 samples collected from the United States, Italy and Spain covered acute and convalescent phases. In each case, the material was cDNA or gDNA derived from T cells, B-cell-depleted T cells, or PBMCs.

J was trimmed by 7 bases and V by 0 bases; bases with no gene match: 7. The germline CDR1 and CDR2 sequences are SGHRS and YFSETQ. The CDR3 is 15 amino acids. The clonotype originates from a human donor with active or convalescent COVID-19. The donor label of this sample is uncertain. Sequenced input: peripheral blood. The gene calls are TRBV5-1 and TRBJ1-1; 9 bases map to TRBD1. The DNA for the CDR3 is TGCGCCAGCAGCTTGGCCACACAGGGGGCCGGTGAAGCTTTCTTT. This codes for CASSLATQGAGEAFF. The full variable domain, in which reference TRBV5-1 and TRBJ1-1 provide the parts outside the CDR3, is KAGVTQTPRYLIKTRGQQVTLSCSPISGHRSVSWYQQTPGQGLQFLFEYFSETQRNKGNFPGRFSGRQFSNSRSEMNVSTLELGDSALYLCASSLATQGAGEAFFGQGTRLTVV.